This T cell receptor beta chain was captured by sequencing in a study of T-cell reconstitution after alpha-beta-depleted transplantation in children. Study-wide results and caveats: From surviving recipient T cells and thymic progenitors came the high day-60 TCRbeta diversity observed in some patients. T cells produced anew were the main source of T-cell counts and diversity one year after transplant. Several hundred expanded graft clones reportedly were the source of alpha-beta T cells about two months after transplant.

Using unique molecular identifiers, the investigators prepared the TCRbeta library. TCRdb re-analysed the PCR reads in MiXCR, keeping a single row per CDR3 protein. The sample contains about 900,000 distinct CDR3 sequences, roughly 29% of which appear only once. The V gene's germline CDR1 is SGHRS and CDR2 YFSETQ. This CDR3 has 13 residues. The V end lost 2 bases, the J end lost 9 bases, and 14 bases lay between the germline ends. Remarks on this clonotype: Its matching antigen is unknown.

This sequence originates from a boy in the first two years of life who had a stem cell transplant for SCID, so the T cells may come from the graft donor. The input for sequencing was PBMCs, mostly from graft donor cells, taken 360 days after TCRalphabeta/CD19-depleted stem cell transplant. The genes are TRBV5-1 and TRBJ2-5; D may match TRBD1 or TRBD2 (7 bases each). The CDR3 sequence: CASSFGQAGAQYF. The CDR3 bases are TGCGCCAGCAGCTTTGGACAGGCGGGAGCCCAGTACTTC.